This TCR beta chain derives from a study of CD8+ T cells in alopecia areata. Study observations and caveats: A large proportion of expanded lesional clones were detected persisting in scalp and blood during tofacitinib. Higher clonality than in normal scalp was seen in lesional scalp, especially alopecia totalis/universalis.

Sequencing templates came from extracted RNA that was reverse transcribed into cDNA. Some clones are missing from TCRdb's copy, which holds only in-frame ones; the method was immunoSEQ multiplex PCR. The repertoire holds roughly 73,000 clones, with approximately 28% as singletons. Trimming stripped 7 bases from V and 1 base from J, with 17 bases between. CDR3 length equals 15 residues. The V gene's germline CDR1 is MNHEY and CDR2 SMNVEV (reference sequence). Treatment meaning: oral pan-JAK inhibitor, 5-10 mg twice daily. About this clone itself: Its antigen remains unknown.

This clonotype originated in a human donor with alopecia areata. This specimen consisted of CD8+ T cells sorted from blood, obtained at week 4, from a patient treated with tofacitinib. The chain joins TRBV27 to TRBJ2-7; possible D gene TRBD2, 6 bases. CDR3 sequence reads: CASTGVGDGSYEQYF. The CDR3 region has the DNA TGTGCCAGCACGGGGGTTGGAGATGGATCCTACGAGCAGTACTTC.